This paragraph covers one T cell receptor (beta chain) sequence. The target antigen is unknown. This entry is derived from a study of glioma-infiltrating T cells. Across the whole study: Before surgery, glioma patients received dexamethasone for at most six days.

The iRepertoire nested amplicon-rescue multiplex PCR amplified TCR alpha and beta CDR3s from RNA. TCRdb processed the multiplex PCR reads anew with MiXCR; each CDR3 protein has one entry. The sample contains a few hundred thousand distinct CDR3 sequences, 41% of which appear only once. Study-wide results and limits: Tissue and blood shared very few CDR3 sequences. Tissue-blood divergence was below expectation in non-neoplastic patients, above in gliomas.

This TCR was recovered from a human donor with low-grade glioma or glioblastoma, undergoing nonglioma brain surgery, or in good health (not recorded which). Material for sequencing was glioma tissue, nonneoplastic brain tissue, or PBMCs (not recorded which).

The CDR3 loop is CASSLQAGKPNYGYTF. As DNA, the CDR3 is TGTGCCAGCAGCTTACAGGCAGGGAAACCTAACTATGGCTACACCTTC. This sequence joins TRBV7-9 and TRBJ1-2; possible D gene TRBD1, 5 bases. V was pared by 2 bases and J by 0 bases, with 13 bases between. The CDR3 contains 16 residues. CDR1 SEHNR and CDR2 FQNEAQ come from the germline V gene (reference sequence). Complete variable domain (other parts from reference TRBV7-9 and TRBJ1-2): DTGVSQNPRHKITKRGQNVTFRCDPISEHNRLYWYRQTLGQGPEFLTYFQNEAQLEKSRLLSDRFSAERPKGSFSTLEIQRTEQGDSAMYLCASSLQAGKPNYGYTFGSGTRLTVV.